This T cell receptor beta chain comes out of a study of early T cells in non-severe SARS-CoV-2 infection. Study-level information: The chains were unpaired, and the sequenced material was bulk RNA from unsorted whole blood.

This clonotype was observed a handful of times. The antigen remains unidentified. An end of the junction differs from the germline gene, which may be a read error. Study-level points and caveats: VDJdb matches were skewed toward anti-spike CD8 T cell responses.

cDNA molecules, individually, were tagged with unique molecular identifiers. TCRdb re-analysed the 5' RACE reads in MiXCR, keeping a single row per CDR3 protein. The data contain 80,000 to 100,000 distinct CDR3 sequences, approximately 10% of them singletons. CDR3 length: 12 residues. CDR1 and CDR2 (germline): MNHNY, SVGAGI (reference sequence). This receptor was identified in an adult who was a healthcare worker with PCR-confirmed SARS-CoV-2 infection or an uninfected control (not recorded which). Sequencing was performed on whole blood, taken at baseline. The chain carries TRBV6-6 and TRBJ2-7; D is perhaps TRBD2 (5 bases). The CDR3 loop reads CASRAPEGAVDF. CDR3 nucleotide sequence: TGTGCCAGCAGGGCCCCCGAGGGAGCAGTGGACTTC.